One and the same sample provided the 21 T cell receptor beta chains below, sequenced in a study of early T cells in non-severe SARS-CoV-2 infection. TCRdb re-analysed the 5' RACE reads in MiXCR, keeping a single row per CDR3 protein. Of around 40,000 distinct CDR3 sequences in the sample, approximately 5.9% are singletons; the top ten hold about 5.1%. Material for sequencing was whole blood. All receptors derive from an adult who was a healthcare worker with PCR-confirmed SARS-CoV-2 infection or an uninfected control (not recorded which).

Ten or more counts support this clonotype. The V call is TRBV28, the J call TRBJ2-1; 16 positions agree with TRBD2. J lost 4 bases, V lost 6 bases, and 9 bases had no gene match. Germline lookup yields CDR1 MDHEN and CDR2 SYDVKM. The CDR3 totals 18 residues. The CDR3 DNA sequence: TGTGCCAGCAGAGGTGGGACTAGCGGGAGGGCCGGGTACAATGAGCAGTTCTTC. The encoded protein is CASRGGTSGRAGYNEQFF.

This clonotype was seen only a few times. The CDR3 DNA is TGTGCCAGCTCAAGGCGGGACACTGCAACTAATGAAAAACTGTTTTTT. This sequence encodes CASSRRDTATNEKLFF. V usage is TRBV18 and J usage is TRBJ1-4; D is perhaps TRBD1 (6 bases). This CDR3 spans 16 amino acids. The germline CDR1 and CDR2 sequences are KGHSH and LQKENI. Deletions cut 5 bases from V and 0 bases from J, with 13 bases between.

This clonotype has a count of ten or more. The rearrangement uses TRBV11-2 and TRBJ2-7; D is perhaps TRBD2 (6 bases). This CDR3 is built from 14 residues. V lost 6 bases and J lost 6, with 18 bases in between. Per germline, CDR1 SGHAT and CDR2 FQNNGV. The CDR3 nucleotides are TGTGCCAGCAGTCTACTGGGACTTCCGGGCGAGCAGTACTTC. The encoded protein is CASSLLGLPGEQYF.

The table lists this clonotype with many counts. The chain recombines TRBV7-9 with TRBJ2-3, with unresolved D. CDR1 is SEHNR and CDR2 is FQNEAQ in the germline V gene (reference sequence). Trimming took off 3 bases at V and 1 base at J, with 5 bases between the two ends. This CDR3 is 13 amino acids long. CDR3 nucleotides: TGTGCCAGCAGCTTTCCAGGCACAGATACGCAGTATTTT. It specifies CASSFPGTDTQYF.

This clonotype was seen more than once but under ten times. The V gene is TRBV29-1, the J gene TRBJ2-1; perhaps TRBD2 as D (6 bases). The germline V gene has CDR1 SQVTM and CDR2 ANQGSEA. V was cut by 3 bases and J by 2 bases, with 14 bases left in between. The CDR3 covers 15 residues. This chain's CDR3 is CSVDLTGLPYNEQFF. CDR3 coding DNA: TGCAGCGTTGATTTGACGGGACTTCCCTACAATGAGCAGTTCTTC.

This clonotype was observed a few times. CDR3 DNA: TGTGCCAGCAGCTTAGCGCTGGGACAGGGGCCTGGTGAGCAGTTCTTC. Encoded protein: CASSLALGQGPGEQFF. This chain links TRBV7-9 with TRBJ2-1, with 10 bases lining up with TRBD1. The CDR3 consists of 16 residues. Germline CDR1 is SEHNR and CDR2 is FQNEAQ (reference sequence). J was trimmed by 9 bases and V by 0 bases; bases with no gene match: 8.

This clonotype was observed many times. V gene TRBV29-1 combines with J gene TRBJ2-1; D gene unclear. The CDR3 covers 12 residues. The germline V and J ends were trimmed by 1 base and 4 bases, with 5 bases remaining between them. Germline lookup yields CDR1 SQVTM and CDR2 ANQGSEA. CDR3 in DNA: TGCAGCGTTGAAGGGTTTTACAATGAGCAGTTCTTC. This codes for CSVEGFYNEQFF.

This clonotype was observed at least ten times. This rearrangement joins TRBV6-4 to TRBJ2-7, with D tentatively TRBD1 (6 bases). The germline V gene encodes CDR1 MRHNA and CDR2 SNTAGT. The CDR3 covers 10 residues. V gave up 8 bases and J gave up 12 bases, with 14 bases separating them. As DNA, the CDR3 is TGTGCCAGCTCAACAGGGTTGCGGTACTTC. Protein sequence: CASSTGLRYF.

This clonotype was counted ten times or more. The rearrangement uses TRBV25-1 and TRBJ2-1, with a weak D call TRBD2 (5 bases). This CDR3 has 13 amino acids. Germline CDR1 is MGHDK and CDR2 is SYGVNS. Trimming shortened V by 6 bases and J by 10 bases, and 16 bases separated the two germline ends. The CDR3 here is CASRNEGWPEQFF. The CDR3 nucleotides read TGTGCCAGCAGGAACGAGGGTTGGCCCGAGCAGTTCTTC.

Only a few counts were recorded for this clonotype. This rearrangement joins TRBV28 to TRBJ2-3; D might be TRBD1 (5 bases). V lost 5 bases and J 0 bases, leaving 9 bases between the germline ends. The germline V gene has CDR1 MDHEN and CDR2 SYDVKM. The CDR3 is made up of 14 amino acids. The CDR3 region has the DNA TGTGCCAGCAGTGGGGCGCGGAGCACAGATACGCAGTATTTT. Protein sequence: CASSGARSTDTQYF.

The chain employs TRBV29-1 and TRBJ2-3, with TRBD2 matching over 10 bases. Trimming removed 1 base from V and 0 bases from J; junction bases left unmatched: 7. Germline V gene sequence: CDR1 SQVTM, CDR2 ANQGSEA. CDR3 length equals 17 residues. For the CDR3, the DNA is TGCAGCGTTGAAGGTTGGGGGACTAGCGCAAGCACAGATACGCAGTATTTT. Its translation: CSVEGWGTSASTDTQYF.

This clonotype was observed at least ten times. The chain has TRBV29-1 and TRBJ2-6, with TRBD2 as a possible D gene (7 bases). The CDR3 runs 14 residues. CDR1 and CDR2 (germline): SQVTM, ANQGSEA. V shed 7 bases and J shed 4 bases, with 14 bases lying between them. In DNA form, the CDR3 reads TGCAGCGGACTGGGGGGGCAAGGGGCCAACGTCCTGACTTTC. Protein: CSGLGGQGANVLTF.

This clonotype was seen ten or more times. This rearrangement joins TRBV20-1 to TRBJ2-7; 9 bases are shared with TRBD2. Germline V gene data show CDR1 as DFQATT and CDR2 as SNEGSKA (reference sequence). The CDR3 covers 14 residues. Trimming took 3 bases from V and 2 from J; bases not matched to a gene: 5. CDR3: CSASQREVTYEQYF. CDR3 nucleotides: TGCAGTGCTAGTCAGCGGGAGGTAACCTACGAGCAGTACTTC.

At least ten counts were recorded for this clonotype. The chain carries TRBV10-2 and TRBJ2-7; 8 nucleotides agree with TRBD2. Germline V CDR1 and CDR2: WSHSY, SAAADI. The CDR3 length is 14 residues. J gave up 7 bases and V 8 bases, and 13 bases lay outside the gene matches. The CDR3 sequence is CASCPGGAVREQYF. DNA of the CDR3: TGCGCCAGCTGCCCCGGGGGGGCAGTTCGGGAGCAGTACTTC.

This clonotype was counted at least ten times. The CDR3 is CASSRIVAAGDGTDTQYF. CDR3 DNA: TGTGCCAGCAGCCGTATTGTCGCGGCGGGAGACGGGACAGATACGCAGTATTTT. The chain uses TRBV11-2 and TRBJ2-3, with 7 positions matching TRBD2. The CDR3 contains 18 residues. V lost 5 bases to trimming and J lost 3 bases; unmatched junction nucleotides: 17. Germline-derived CDR1 and CDR2 are SGHAT and FQNNGV.

This clonotype came up a few times. This chain joins TRBV29-1 and TRBJ2-3; the D gene is possibly TRBD1 (6 bases). With 0 bases removed from V and 1 base from J, the gap between germline ends came to 11 bases. The CDR3 is 15 amino acids. Germline values: CDR1 SQVTM, CDR2 ANQGSEA. CDR3 protein: CSVEDLYRGTDTQYF. Here the CDR3 DNA reads TGCAGCGTTGAAGATCTTTACAGGGGCACAGATACGCAGTATTTT.

This clonotype was seen many times. The chain uses TRBV11-2 and TRBJ2-1; possible D gene TRBD2, 6 bases. CDR3 length equals 15 residues. The V and J ends lost 5 bases and 3 bases respectively, with 14 bases between them. The germline CDR1 and CDR2 sequences are SGHAT and FQNNGV. DNA of the CDR3: TGTGCCAGCAGCGGGCCGCGGGACCACTACAATGAGCAGTTCTTC. Its protein is CASSGPRDHYNEQFF.

Many counts were recorded for this clonotype. The CDR3 coding sequence is TGTGCCAGCAGTTTTTATCAGGGGGAAGAGCAGTACTTC. Its translation: CASSFYQGEEQYF. The chain uses TRBV12-3 or TRBV12-4 and TRBJ2-7, with TRBD1 matching over 7 bases. The CDR3 length is 13 residues. The trim removed 3 bases at V and 7 bases at J, leaving 6 bases unmatched.

This clonotype has only a few counts. The gene calls are TRBV19 and TRBJ1-6; the D is unclear. The ends were cut back, 10 bases at V and 12 bases at J, with 25 bases in the middle. The CDR3 has 15 amino acids. Germline assignment: CDR1 LNHDA and CDR2 SQIVND (reference sequence). The CDR3 DNA reads TGTGCCACTCCGGGCGCGCACGACGGAGAAAGACCCCTCCACTTT. It translates to CATPGAHDGERPLHF.

This chain joins TRBV20-1 and TRBJ1-5; TRBD1 is a possible D gene (6 bases). The CDR3 totals 13 residues. Per germline, CDR1 DFQATT and CDR2 SNEGSKA (reference sequence). V was cut by 6 bases and J by 3 bases, with 12 bases left in between. The CDR3 DNA sequence: TGCAGTGCGGAGGGGGACAACAATCAGCCCCAGCATTTT. This encodes CSAEGDNNQPQHF.

The chain is built from TRBV5-1 and TRBJ1-1; 10 bases line up with TRBD1. Losses at the gene ends were 2 bases for V and 0 bases for J; bases not matched to a gene: 13. Germline-derived CDR1 and CDR2 are SGHRS and YFSETQ. The CDR3 sequence is 19 residues long. For the CDR3, the DNA is TGCGCCAGCAGCTTTTCCCCGACAGGGGGCGTCGGGATGAACACTGAAGCTTTCTTT. Protein: CASSFSPTGGVGMNTEAFF.